This T cell receptor (beta chain) comes out of a study of Ad26.COV2.S vaccination and SARS-CoV-2 variants. Study overall: COV1001, an Ad26.COV2.S trial, supplied this vaccine-arm donor. Doses of Ad26.COV2.S were injected into muscle once or twice, 56 days apart.

Study findings and constraints: Vaccine and placebo recipients had comparable breadth of non-spike TCRs. The TCR-based breadth and depth measures might underestimate overall T cell responses.

Profiling relied on immunoSEQ multiplex PCR, and the TCRdb table lists in-frame clones only, not all of them. The table lists about 420,000 clones, approximately 88% of them singletons. Noted treatment: some 19 received Ad26.COV2.S at low or high dose, single or two shots; five or six received placebo; per-sample allocation not given. Sampling was performed 63 days after the first vaccine or placebo injection. A note on this clone: The antigen is undetermined. Other nucleotide sequences in the sample specify the same CDR3.

Trimming removed 5 bases at V and 3 bases at J, with 9 bases between. Germline V CDR1 and CDR2: LGHNA, YSLEER. This CDR3 has 13 amino acids. The sample in question was peripheral blood, obtained in a trial of Ad26.COV2.S vaccine versus placebo. The clonotype comes from a person aged 18-65 years who received the Ad26.COV2.S COVID-19 vaccine or a placebo. The V gene is TRBV4-3, the J gene TRBJ2-3, with D maybe TRBD2 (5 bases). CDR3 protein: CASSARGTDTQYF. CDR3 nucleotides: TGCGCCAGCAGCGCCCGCGGGACAGATACGCAGTATTTT.